This T cell receptor (beta chain) was observed in a study of blood T cell repertoires in COVID-19. Study as a whole: The United States, Italy and Spain were the sources of the acute and convalescent COVID-19 samples. PBMCs, B-cell-depleted T cells, or T cells were the source of the cDNA or gDNA that made up the material.

The CDR3 has 18 residues. J lost 2 bases, V lost 0 bases, and 8 bases had no gene match. Germline V gene sequence: CDR1 LGHDT, CDR2 YNNKEL (reference sequence). Per the authors' pipeline: It was from reference gene primer amplification that nucleated cell counts were estimated. Assay: immunoSEQ multiplex PCR; the TCRdb copy retains only in-frame clones and omits some. From that table come the V and J calls and clone size; the DNA was used to work out D and trimming. Found here are roughly 110,000 clones, approximately 83% of them singletons; the top ten hold roughly 0.83%. The specimen was peripheral blood. The V gene is TRBV3-1 (or the pseudogene TRBV3-2), the J gene TRBJ2-2; TRBD2 matches at 8 bases. This TCR was recovered from a woman in her 70s with acute or convalescent COVID-19. The CDR3: CASSQENSGGPNTGELFF. DNA for the CDR3: TGTGCCAGCAGCCAAGAAAACAGCGGGGGACCCAACACCGGGGAGCTGTTTTTT.